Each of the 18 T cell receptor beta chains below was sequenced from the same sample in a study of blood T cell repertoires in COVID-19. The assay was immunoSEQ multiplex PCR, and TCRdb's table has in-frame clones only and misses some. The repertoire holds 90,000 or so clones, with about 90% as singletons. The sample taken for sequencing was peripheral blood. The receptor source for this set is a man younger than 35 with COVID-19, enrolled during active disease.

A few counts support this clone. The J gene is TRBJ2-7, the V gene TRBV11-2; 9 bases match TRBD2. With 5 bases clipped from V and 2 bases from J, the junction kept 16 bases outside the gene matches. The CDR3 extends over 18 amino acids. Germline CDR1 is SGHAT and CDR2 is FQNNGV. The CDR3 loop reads CASSPVGRASGTPYEQYF. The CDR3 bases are TGTGCCAGCAGCCCGGTAGGTAGGGCTAGCGGGACCCCCTACGAGCAGTACTTC.

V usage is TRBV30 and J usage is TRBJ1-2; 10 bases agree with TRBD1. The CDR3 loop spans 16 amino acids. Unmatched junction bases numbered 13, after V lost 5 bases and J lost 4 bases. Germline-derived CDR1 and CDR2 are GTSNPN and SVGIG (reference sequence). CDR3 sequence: CAWLSGTGAAIYGYTF. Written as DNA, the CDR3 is TGTGCCTGGCTTTCCGGGACAGGGGCCGCAATCTATGGCTACACCTTC.

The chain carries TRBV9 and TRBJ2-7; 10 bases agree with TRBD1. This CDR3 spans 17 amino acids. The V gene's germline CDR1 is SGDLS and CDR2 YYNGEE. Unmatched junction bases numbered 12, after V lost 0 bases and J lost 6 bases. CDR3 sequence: CASSVAFDTGTGVEQYF. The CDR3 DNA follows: TGTGCCAGCAGCGTAGCCTTCGACACCGGGACAGGGGTCGAGCAGTACTTC. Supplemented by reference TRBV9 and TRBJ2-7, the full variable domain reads DSGVTQTPKHLITATGQRVTLRCSPRSGDLSVYWYQQSLDQGLQFLIQYYNGEERAKGNILERFSAQQFPDLHSELNLSSLELGDSALYFCASSVAFDTGTGVEQYFGPGTRLTVT.

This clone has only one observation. CDR3 protein: CASSVHPDNTEAFF. The CDR3 bases are TGTGCCAGCAGCGTCCACCCAGATAACACTGAAGCTTTCTTT. The J gene is TRBJ1-1, the V gene TRBV9; D not resolved. The length of the CDR3 is 14 residues. The V gene lost 2 bases and the J gene lost 2 bases, with 10 bases spanning the gap. Germline values: CDR1 SGDLS, CDR2 YYNGEE.

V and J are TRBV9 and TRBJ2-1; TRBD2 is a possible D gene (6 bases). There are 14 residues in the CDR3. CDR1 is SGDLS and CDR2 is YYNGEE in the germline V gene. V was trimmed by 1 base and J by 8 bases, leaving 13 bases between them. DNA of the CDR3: TGTGCCAGCAGCGTAACTAGCTCAGGCCATGAGCAGTTCTTC. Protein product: CASSVTSSGHEQFF. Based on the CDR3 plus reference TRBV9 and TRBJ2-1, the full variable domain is DSGVTQTPKHLITATGQRVTLRCSPRSGDLSVYWYQQSLDQGLQFLIQYYNGEERAKGNILERFSAQQFPDLHSELNLSSLELGDSALYFCASSVTSSGHEQFFGPGTRLTVL.

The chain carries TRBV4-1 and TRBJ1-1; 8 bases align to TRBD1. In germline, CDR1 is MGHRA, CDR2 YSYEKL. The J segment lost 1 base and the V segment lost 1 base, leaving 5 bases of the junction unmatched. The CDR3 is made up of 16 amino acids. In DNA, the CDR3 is TGCGCCAGCAGCCAAGGGGCAGGGGGCTCGAACACTGAAGCTTTCTTT. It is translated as CASSQGAGGSNTEAFF.

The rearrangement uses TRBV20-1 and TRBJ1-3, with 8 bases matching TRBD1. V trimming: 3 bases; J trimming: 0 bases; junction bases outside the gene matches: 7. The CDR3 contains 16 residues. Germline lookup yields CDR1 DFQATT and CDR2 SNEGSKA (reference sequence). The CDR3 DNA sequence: TGCAGTGCTAGTTTCGGCGGACAGGGCTCTGGAAACACCATATATTTT. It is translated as CSASFGGQGSGNTIYF.

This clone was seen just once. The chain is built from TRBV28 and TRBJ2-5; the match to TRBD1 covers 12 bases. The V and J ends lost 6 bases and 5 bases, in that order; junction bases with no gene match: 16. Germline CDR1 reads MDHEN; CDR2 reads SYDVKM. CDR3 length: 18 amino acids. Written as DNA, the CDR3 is TGTGCCAGCAGCCACTCCCTCCGGGACAGGGGGCGAGGGGAGACCCAGTACTTC. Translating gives CASSHSLRDRGRGETQYF.

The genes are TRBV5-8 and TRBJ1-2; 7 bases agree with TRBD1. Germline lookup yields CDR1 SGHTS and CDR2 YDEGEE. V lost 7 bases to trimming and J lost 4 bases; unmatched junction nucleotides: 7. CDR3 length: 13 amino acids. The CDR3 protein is CASFVGQFYGYTF. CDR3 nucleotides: TGTGCCAGCTTCGTGGGACAGTTCTATGGCTACACCTTC.

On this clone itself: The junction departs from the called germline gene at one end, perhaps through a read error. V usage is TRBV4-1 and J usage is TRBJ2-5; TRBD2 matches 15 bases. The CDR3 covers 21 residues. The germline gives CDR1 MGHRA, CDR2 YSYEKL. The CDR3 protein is CVSSSTGLAGGPVAGRETQYF. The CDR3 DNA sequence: TGCGTCAGCAGCTCTACCGGACTAGCGGGAGGGCCGGTGGCGGGTAGAGAGACCCAGTACTTC.

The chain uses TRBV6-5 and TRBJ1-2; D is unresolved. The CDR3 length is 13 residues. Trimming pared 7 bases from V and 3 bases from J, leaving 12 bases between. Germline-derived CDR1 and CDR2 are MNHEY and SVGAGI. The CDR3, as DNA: TGTGCCAGCACCCAAGGGAGGGACTATGGCTACACCTTC. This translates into CASTQGRDYGYTF.

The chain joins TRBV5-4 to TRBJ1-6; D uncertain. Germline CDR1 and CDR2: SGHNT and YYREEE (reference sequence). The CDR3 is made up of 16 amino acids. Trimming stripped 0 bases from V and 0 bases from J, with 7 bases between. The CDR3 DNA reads TGTGCCAGCAGCTTGGGCGGGAGCTCCTATAATTCACCCCTCCACTTT. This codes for CASSLGGSSYNSPLHF.

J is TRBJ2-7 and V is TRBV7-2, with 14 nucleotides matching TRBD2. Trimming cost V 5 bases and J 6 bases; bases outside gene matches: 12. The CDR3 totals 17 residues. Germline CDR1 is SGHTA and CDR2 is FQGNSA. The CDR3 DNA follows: TGTGCCAGCAGCCCCCTGGCCCCGGGACTAGCGGGAGTCGAGCAGTACTTC. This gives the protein CASSPLAPGLAGVEQYF.

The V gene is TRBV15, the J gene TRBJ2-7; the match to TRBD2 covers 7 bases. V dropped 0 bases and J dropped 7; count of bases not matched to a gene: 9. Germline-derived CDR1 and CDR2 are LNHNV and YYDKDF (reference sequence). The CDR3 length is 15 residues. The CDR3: CATSRDRREGGEQYF. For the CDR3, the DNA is TGTGCCACCAGCAGAGACAGGAGGGAGGGTGGGGAGCAGTACTTC.

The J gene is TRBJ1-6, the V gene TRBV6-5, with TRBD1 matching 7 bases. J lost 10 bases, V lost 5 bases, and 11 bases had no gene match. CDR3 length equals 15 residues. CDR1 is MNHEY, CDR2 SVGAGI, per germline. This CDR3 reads CASSPRQGGYSPLHF. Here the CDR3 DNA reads TGTGCCAGCAGTCCCCGACAGGGAGGTTACTCACCCCTCCACTTT.

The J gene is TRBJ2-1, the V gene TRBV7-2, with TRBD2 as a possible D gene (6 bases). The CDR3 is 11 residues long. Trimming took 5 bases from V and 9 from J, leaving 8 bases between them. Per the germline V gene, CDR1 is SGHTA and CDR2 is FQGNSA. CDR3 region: CASSLGGEQFF. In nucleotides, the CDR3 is TGTGCCAGCAGCCTGGGAGGTGAGCAGTTCTTC.

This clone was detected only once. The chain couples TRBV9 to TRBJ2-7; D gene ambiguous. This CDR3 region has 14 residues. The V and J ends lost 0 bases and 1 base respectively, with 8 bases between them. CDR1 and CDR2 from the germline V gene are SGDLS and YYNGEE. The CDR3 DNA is TGTGCCAGCAGCGTAGGAGGAGATTCCTACGAGCAGTACTTC. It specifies CASSVGGDSYEQYF.

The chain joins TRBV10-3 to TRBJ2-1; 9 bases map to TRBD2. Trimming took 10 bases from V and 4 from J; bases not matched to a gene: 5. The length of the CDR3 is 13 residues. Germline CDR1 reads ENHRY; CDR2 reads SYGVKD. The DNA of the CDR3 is TGTGCCACCCGGACTAGCGATTACAATGAGCAGTTCTTC. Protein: CATRTSDYNEQFF.